This T cell receptor beta chain originates from a study of beta chain features in type 1 diabetes. Whole-study context: Regarding age, gender and cell yields, patients proved similar to healthy donors. General study findings and limits: Patients' naive, central memory and Treg TCRB repertoires seemed closer to one another than those of healthy donors.

Germline CDR1 SGHRS, CDR2 YFSETQ. This CDR3 has 14 amino acids. Trimming removed 4 bases from V and 1 base from J, with 11 bases in between. A few counts support this clone. Antigen unknown. Sequenced material consisted of expressed TCRB transcripts (all of the isolated RNA was reverse transcribed). Sequenced by immunoSEQ multiplex PCR; TCRdb stores in-frame clones only, minus some. The sample gives fewer than 200,000 clones, approximately 13% of which show up once; 0.62% is in the top ten. Via the markers CD45RO/CCR7/CD25/CD127/CD95/CD27, stem cell-like memory, regulatory, central memory and naive CD4+ cells were sorted.

This clonotype was sampled from a woman aged 18 to 35 in good health. The V gene is TRBV5-1, the J gene TRBJ2-5, with a possible D match to TRBD1 (5 bases). What was sequenced was central memory CD4+ T cells from blood. CDR3 DNA: TGCGCCAGCAGCAGTGGACATTCCCAAGAGACCCAGTACTTC. Translated: CASSSGHSQETQYF.